The clone carrying this T cell receptor (beta chain) turned up a few times. The sample belongs to a study of blood T cell repertoires in COVID-19. About the study: Collection of acute and convalescent COVID-19 samples took place in the United States, Italy and Spain. Sources were T cells, B-cell-depleted T cells, or PBMCs; the material itself was cDNA or gDNA.

V dropped 6 bases and J dropped 4; count of bases not matched to a gene: 8. This CDR3 contains 15 residues. The germline V gene has CDR1 MDHEN and CDR2 SYDVKM. In Seattle, patients joined the study during active infection and were tracked longitudinally. Original processing notes: Amplification from reference gene primers served as the basis for estimated nucleated cell counts. Sequencing was performed with immunoSEQ multiplex PCR; in TCRdb, only in-frame clones are kept and a portion is missing. Clone size and the V and J calls come from that table; the DNA yielded D and trimming. This sample has fewer than 300,000 clones, with roughly 84% found just once.

The clonotype was recovered from a human donor with COVID-19, enrolled during active disease. The donor label of this sample is uncertain. The chain has TRBV28 and TRBJ2-7, with 11 positions matching TRBD2. The specimen sequenced was peripheral blood. The CDR3 reads CASRPPTSGTYEQYF. In DNA, the CDR3 is TGTGCCAGCAGGCCCCCGACTAGCGGGACGTACGAGCAGTACTTC.